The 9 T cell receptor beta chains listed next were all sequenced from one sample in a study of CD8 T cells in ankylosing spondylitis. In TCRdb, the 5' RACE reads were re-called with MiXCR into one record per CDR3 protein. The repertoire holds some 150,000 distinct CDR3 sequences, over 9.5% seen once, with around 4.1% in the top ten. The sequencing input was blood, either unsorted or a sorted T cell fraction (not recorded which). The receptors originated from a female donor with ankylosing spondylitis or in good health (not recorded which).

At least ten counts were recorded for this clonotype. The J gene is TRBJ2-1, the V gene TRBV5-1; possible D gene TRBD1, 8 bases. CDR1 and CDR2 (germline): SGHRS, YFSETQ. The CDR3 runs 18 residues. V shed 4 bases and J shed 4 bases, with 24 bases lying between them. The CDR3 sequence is CASSGGQGITAGYNEQFF. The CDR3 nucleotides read TGCGCCAGCAGCGGAGGACAGGGAATTACAGCGGGGTACAATGAGCAGTTCTTC.

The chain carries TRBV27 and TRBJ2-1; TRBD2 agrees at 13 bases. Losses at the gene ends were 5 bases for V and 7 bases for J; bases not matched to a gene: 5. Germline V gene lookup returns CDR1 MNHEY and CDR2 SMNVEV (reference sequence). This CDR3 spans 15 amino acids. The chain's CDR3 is CASSPGTSGTNEQFF. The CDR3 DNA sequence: TGTGCCAGCAGTCCCGGGACTAGCGGGACAAATGAGCAGTTCTTC.

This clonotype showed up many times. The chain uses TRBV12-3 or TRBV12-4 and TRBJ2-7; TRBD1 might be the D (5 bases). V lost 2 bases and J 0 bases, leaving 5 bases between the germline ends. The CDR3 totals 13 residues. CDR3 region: CASSLQGSYEQYF. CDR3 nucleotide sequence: TGTGCCAGCAGTTTACAGGGCTCCTACGAGCAGTACTTC.

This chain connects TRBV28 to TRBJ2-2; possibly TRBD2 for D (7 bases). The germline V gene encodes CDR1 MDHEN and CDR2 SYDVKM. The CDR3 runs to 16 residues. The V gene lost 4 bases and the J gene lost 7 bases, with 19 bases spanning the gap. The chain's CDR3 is CASSSAGLADSGELFF. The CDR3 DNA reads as TGTGCCAGCAGTTCGGCCGGCCTAGCGGACAGCGGGGAGCTGTTTTTT.

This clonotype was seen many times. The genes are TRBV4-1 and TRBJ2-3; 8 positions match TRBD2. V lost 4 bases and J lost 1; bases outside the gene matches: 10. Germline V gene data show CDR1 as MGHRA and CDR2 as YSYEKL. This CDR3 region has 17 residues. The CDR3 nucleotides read TGCGCCAGCAGCCCCTACCCCCCGGGGGGGGGCACAGATACGCAGTATTTT. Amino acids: CASSPYPPGGGTDTQYF.

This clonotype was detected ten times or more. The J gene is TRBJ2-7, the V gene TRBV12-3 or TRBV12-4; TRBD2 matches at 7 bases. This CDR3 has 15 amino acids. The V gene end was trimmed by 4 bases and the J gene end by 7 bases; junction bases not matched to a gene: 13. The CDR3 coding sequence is TGTGCCAGCAGTTCATGGACTAGTGGATCGGGTGAGCAGTACTTC. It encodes CASSSWTSGSGEQYF.

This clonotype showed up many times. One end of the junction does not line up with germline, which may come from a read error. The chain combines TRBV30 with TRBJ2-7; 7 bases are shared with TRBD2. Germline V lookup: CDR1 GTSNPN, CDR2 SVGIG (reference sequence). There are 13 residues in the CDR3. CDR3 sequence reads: CAWSVSLAGDQDF. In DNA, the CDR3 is TGTGCCTGGAGTGTATCGTTGGCGGGAGATCAGGACTTC.

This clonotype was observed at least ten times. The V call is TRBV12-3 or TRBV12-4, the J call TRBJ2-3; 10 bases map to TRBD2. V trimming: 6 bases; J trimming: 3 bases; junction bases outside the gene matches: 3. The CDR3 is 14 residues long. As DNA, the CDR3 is TGTGCCAGCAGCCCAGCGGGAGGGACAGATACGCAGTATTTT. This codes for CASSPAGGTDTQYF.

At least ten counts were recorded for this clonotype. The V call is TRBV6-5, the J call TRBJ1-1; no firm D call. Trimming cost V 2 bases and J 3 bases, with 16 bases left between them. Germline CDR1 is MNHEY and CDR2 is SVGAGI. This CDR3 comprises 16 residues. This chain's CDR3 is CASSYSREGFYTEAFF. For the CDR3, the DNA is TGTGCCAGCAGTTACAGTCGGGAAGGTTTTTACACTGAAGCTTTCTTT.